These 16 T cell receptor beta chains were sequenced from one sample in a study of cytomegalovirus exposure and HLA in healthy donors. Primers included in the PCR were 60 Vbeta and 13 Jbeta primers. The protocol was immunoSEQ multiplex PCR, while the TCRdb copy is restricted to in-frame clones and leaves out a portion. Among about 170,000 clones listed, more than 70% were seen once. The sample taken for sequencing was PBMCs. The receptor set was obtained from a girl between 5 and 17 years old in good health and CMV-seronegative.

This sequence joins TRBV5-4 and TRBJ2-3; D gene uncertain. Trimming took off 0 bases at V and 4 bases at J, with 3 bases between the two ends. The germline CDR1 and CDR2 sequences are SGHNT and YYREEE (reference sequence). The CDR3 has 12 amino acids. The CDR3 sequence: CASSLVADTQYF. DNA of the CDR3: TGTGCCAGCAGCTTGGTAGCAGATACGCAGTATTTT.

The chain uses TRBV5-1 and TRBJ2-5, with no clear D. V was cut by 6 bases and J by 5 bases, with 17 bases left in between. In germline, CDR1 is SGHRS, CDR2 YFSETQ. This CDR3 has 14 amino acids. CDR3 sequence (DNA): TGCGCCAGCACCCCCAGATCGGGTCGGGAGACCCAGTACTTC. Protein sequence: CASTPRSGRETQYF. Drawing the rest from reference TRBV5-1 and TRBJ2-5, the complete variable domain is KAGVTQTPRYLIKTRGQQVTLSCSPISGHRSVSWYQQTPGQGLQFLFEYFSETQRNKGNFPGRFSGRQFSNSRSEMNVSTLELGDSALYLCASTPRSGRETQYFGPGTRLLVL.

The chain has TRBV10-3 and TRBJ1-2; 9 nucleotides line up with TRBD1. J was trimmed by 4 bases and V by 6 bases; bases with no gene match: 6. The CDR3 spans 14 residues. Germline-derived CDR1 and CDR2 are ENHRY and SYGVKD. The CDR3, as DNA: TGTGCCATCAGGGGACAGGGTCCCTTCTATGGCTACACCTTC. Its translation is CAIRGQGPFYGYTF.

The rearrangement joins TRBV5-1 to TRBJ1-1; 9 bases match TRBD1. The CDR3 is made up of 19 amino acids. J gave up 3 bases and V 3 bases, and 18 bases lay outside the gene matches. CDR1 and CDR2 (germline): SGHRS, YFSETQ. The CDR3 DNA is TGCGCCAGCAGCTGGGACCGGGACAGGGTCAACCCCGACGACACTGAAGCTTTCTTT. Translation gives CASSWDRDRVNPDDTEAFF. Filled out from reference TRBV5-1 and TRBJ1-1, the complete variable domain reads KAGVTQTPRYLIKTRGQQVTLSCSPISGHRSVSWYQQTPGQGLQFLFEYFSETQRNKGNFPGRFSGRQFSNSRSEMNVSTLELGDSALYLCASSWDRDRVNPDDTEAFFGQGTRLTVV.

CDR3 sequence (DNA): TGTGCCAGCAGCGCTGGACAGAGAGACACTGAAGCTTTCTTT. It specifies CASSAGQRDTEAFF. The chain carries TRBV5-4 and TRBJ1-1; D might be TRBD1 (6 bases). The CDR3 extends over 14 amino acids. The ends were cut back, 4 bases at V and 3 bases at J, with 13 bases in the middle. The germline CDR1 and CDR2 sequences are SGHNT and YYREEE (reference sequence).

V and J are TRBV5-8 and TRBJ1-2, with D hard to call. Germline V lookup: CDR1 SGHTS, CDR2 YDEGEE. CDR3 length: 13 residues. Between the trimmed V and J ends, which lost 3 bases and 4 bases, there was a span of 10 bases. The CDR3 region is CASSSFDFYGYTF. CDR3 sequence (DNA): TGTGCCAGCAGCTCTTTTGACTTCTATGGCTACACCTTC.

The V gene is TRBV10-3, the J gene TRBJ2-4; TRBD2 matches at 8 bases. The CDR3 is 16 residues long. Germline V gene lookup returns CDR1 ENHRY and CDR2 SYGVKD. Losses at the gene ends were 7 bases for V and 7 bases for J; bases not matched to a gene: 15. This CDR3 is CAITGRGAAKGNIQYF. CDR3 DNA: TGTGCCATCACCGGGAGGGGAGCGGCCAAAGGGAACATTCAGTACTTC.

This sequence joins TRBV5-1 and TRBJ2-1; TRBD2 aligns across 11 bases. Germline trimming cut 4 bases from V and 10 bases from J; bases unmatched to any gene: 10. The germline V gene encodes CDR1 SGHRS and CDR2 YFSETQ. The CDR3 runs 15 residues. This CDR3 reads CASSLVAGGLGEQFF. Here the CDR3 DNA reads TGCGCCAGCAGCCTGGTAGCGGGGGGGCTTGGGGAGCAGTTCTTC.

The genes are TRBV29-1 and TRBJ2-7, with a weak D call TRBD2 (7 bases). CDR1 and CDR2 from the germline V gene are SQVTM and ANQGSEA. V dropped 7 bases and J dropped 3 bases, with 22 bases sitting between them. The CDR3 runs to 15 residues. CDR3 coding DNA: TGCAGCGCTGGGGGGGGCCACCGTTCTATCTACGAGCAGTACTTC. Encoded protein: CSAGGGHRSIYEQYF.

This chain links TRBV12-5 with TRBJ2-1, with 7 bases fitting TRBD1. CDR1 and CDR2 (germline): LGHNT, FRNRAP. This CDR3 region has 16 residues. The J segment lost 1 base and the V segment lost 4 bases, leaving 7 bases of the junction unmatched. CDR3 sequence reads: CASGSPRDSSYNEQFF. As DNA, the CDR3 is TGTGCTAGTGGTTCCCCAAGGGACAGTTCCTACAATGAGCAGTTCTTC.

The CDR3 bases are TGTGCCAGCACCTTTTTCGCAGGGGGCGACTATGGCTACACCTTC. Translation gives CASTFFAGGDYGYTF. V and J are TRBV6-5 and TRBJ1-2; 8 positions match TRBD1. The length of the CDR3 is 15 residues. Germline V CDR1 and CDR2: MNHEY, SVGAGI. Trimming at V came to 7 bases and at J to 3 bases, leaving 10 bases not matched to a gene.

This clone has just a few counts. The V call is TRBV4-1, the J call TRBJ1-2; tentatively, D is TRBD1 (6 bases). The CDR3 extends over 17 amino acids. Trimming left V 5 bases short and J 0 bases short, with 19 bases between. Per the germline V gene, CDR1 is MGHRA and CDR2 is YSYEKL. The CDR3 nucleotides read TGCGCCAGCAGCAGTGTAAGCCAGGGGCCAACTAACTATGGCTACACCTTC. It codes for CASSSVSQGPTNYGYTF.

The rearrangement uses TRBV5-6 and TRBJ2-5; 12 bases are a match to TRBD2. This CDR3 region has 17 residues. Germline V gene sequence: CDR1 SGHDT, CDR2 YYEEEE. Losses at the gene ends were 4 bases for V and 1 base for J; bases not matched to a gene: 8. The CDR3 bases are TGTGCCAGCAGCCGAGGACTAGCGGGGTTATTCCAAGAGACCCAGTACTTC. Protein sequence: CASSRGLAGLFQETQYF. Based on the CDR3 plus reference TRBV5-6 and TRBJ2-5, the full variable domain is DAGVTQSPTHLIKTRGQQVTLRCSPKSGHDTVSWYQQALGQGPQFIFQYYEEEERQRGNFPDRFSGHQFPNYSSELNVNALLLGDSALYLCASSRGLAGLFQETQYFGPGTRLLVL.

This clone appeared once. CDR3 nucleotides: TGTGCCAGCAGCTTATCTACGGTGTATGGCTACACCTTC. Translated, it gives CASSLSTVYGYTF. V usage is TRBV7-9 and J usage is TRBJ1-2; D not certain. CDR1 is SEHNR and CDR2 is FQNEAQ in the germline V gene (reference sequence). The ends were cut back, 2 bases at V and 5 bases at J, with 9 bases in the middle. The CDR3 consists of 13 residues.

The chain employs TRBV5-1 and TRBJ1-2; TRBD1 matches at 7 bases. The V gene's germline CDR1 is SGHRS and CDR2 YFSETQ. The ends lost 4 bases at V and 6 bases at J; junction bases unmatched: 12. This CDR3 spans 15 amino acids. The CDR3 spells CASSDKQGLEHGYTF. The CDR3 DNA follows: TGCGCCAGCAGCGATAAACAGGGGCTCGAGCATGGCTACACCTTC.

The chain combines TRBV5-1 with TRBJ2-7; 8 nucleotides line up with TRBD1. The CDR3 totals 15 residues. Germline CDR1 SGHRS, CDR2 YFSETQ. V shed 3 bases and J 5 bases; nucleotides not matched to a gene: 10. The CDR3 reads CASSSGDRLGHEQYF. CDR3 sequence (DNA): TGCGCCAGCAGCTCCGGGGACAGGCTGGGCCACGAGCAGTACTTC.